The 30 T cell receptor beta chains presented below share a single source sample, sequenced in a study of beta chain features in type 1 diabetes. Their target antigens are unknown. Study-wide points: People with Type 1 diabetes carried modestly yet significantly shorter TCRB CDR3s in all four CD4+ subsets.

The sequenced template was cDNA made from the entire isolated RNA. This table comes from immunoSEQ multiplex PCR, and its TCRdb copy is limited to in-frame clones, with some not included. The data contain 350,000 to 400,000 clones, roughly an eighth of them singletons. Sequencing was carried out using naive CD4+ T cells from blood. The receptors derive from a woman under 30 with type 1 diabetes.

V and J are TRBV7-9 and TRBJ1-6; possible D gene TRBD1, 5 bases. CDR1 and CDR2 from the germline V gene are SEHNR and FQNEAQ (reference sequence). The CDR3 covers 13 residues. Trimming cost V 6 bases and J 10 bases, with 13 bases left between them. The CDR3 coding sequence is TGTGCCAGCAGTAAGGAGGGGTTATCACCCCTCCACTTT. Residues: CASSKEGLSPLHF.

This chain uses TRBV6-5 with TRBJ1-2, with TRBD1 as a possible D gene (5 bases). The V end was cut by 6 bases, the J end by 13 bases, with 15 bases between. Germline V lookup: CDR1 MNHEY, CDR2 SVGAGI. The length of the CDR3 is 11 residues. DNA of the CDR3: TGTGCCAGCAGGGACATGGGGATTCTCACCTTC. This codes for CASRDMGILTF.

This clone was seen a handful of times. The CDR3 here is CASQRQAGWDNEQFF. CDR3 coding DNA: TGTGCCAGCCAACGACAGGCCGGCTGGGACAATGAGCAGTTCTTC. This rearrangement joins TRBV6-6 to TRBJ2-1, with D tentatively TRBD1 (6 bases). This CDR3 is built from 15 residues. The germline V gene has CDR1 MNHNY and CDR2 SVGAGI (reference sequence). V was clipped by 8 bases and J by 5 bases, with 19 bases between them.

CDR3 protein: CAWTNLAGGTLQYF. DNA for the CDR3: TGTGCCTGGACCAATTTAGCGGGAGGGACCTTGCAGTACTTC. The chain links TRBV30 to TRBJ2-7; the match to TRBD2 covers 11 bases. The J segment lost 9 bases and the V segment lost 4 bases, leaving 11 bases of the junction unmatched. The V gene's germline CDR1 is GTSNPN and CDR2 SVGIG (reference sequence). CDR3 size: 14 residues.

In nucleotides, the CDR3 is TGTGCCAGCAGCCCCCGGACAGTTTTTTCCTACGAGCAGTACTTC. The encoded protein is CASSPRTVFSYEQYF. The gene calls are TRBV7-9 and TRBJ2-7, with TRBD1 as a possible D gene (6 bases). V lost 5 bases and J 1 base, leaving 15 bases between the germline ends. The V gene's germline CDR1 is SEHNR and CDR2 FQNEAQ (reference sequence). CDR3 size: 15 residues.

The sample holds a few counts of this clone. CDR3 protein: CSVGREGHEQYF. CDR3 DNA sequence: TGCAGCGTTGGCCGGGAGGGGCACGAGCAGTACTTC. The chain recombines TRBV29-1 with TRBJ2-7; 8 nucleotides line up with TRBD2. The CDR3 loop spans 12 amino acids. The germline gives CDR1 SQVTM, CDR2 ANQGSEA. Trimming took 4 bases from V and 5 from J; bases not matched to a gene: 4.

The chain combines TRBV4-1 with TRBJ2-7, with TRBD2 matching 9 bases. The CDR3 is made up of 15 amino acids. The germline V gene has CDR1 MGHRA and CDR2 YSYEKL. V shed 2 bases and J 6 bases; nucleotides not matched to a gene: 8. This chain's CDR3 is CASSQMIAGVAEQYF. The CDR3 DNA reads TGCGCCAGCAGCCAAATGATAGCGGGAGTGGCCGAGCAGTACTTC.

The sample holds a few counts of this clone. The chain couples TRBV6-4 to TRBJ2-1; 9 bases agree with TRBD2. Trimming took 8 bases from V and 4 from J; bases not matched to a gene: 3. Germline CDR1 is MRHNA and CDR2 is SNTAGT. CDR3 size: 13 residues. CDR3 amino acids: CASGAGGYNEQFF. The CDR3 DNA reads TGTGCCAGCGGGGCGGGAGGGTACAATGAGCAGTTCTTC.

This clone was observed a handful of times. The rearrangement links TRBV5-6 to TRBJ2-1; 11 bases are shared with TRBD2. The V and J ends lost 4 bases and 2 bases, in that order; junction bases with no gene match: 5. Germline V lookup: CDR1 SGHDT, CDR2 YYEEEE. The CDR3 consists of 16 residues. The DNA of the CDR3 is TGTGCCAGCAGCCGCCTGGGACTAGCGGCCTACAATGAGCAGTTCTTC. As protein: CASSRLGLAAYNEQFF.

Concerning this clone itself: This specimen includes other DNA sequences encoding the same CDR3. J is TRBJ2-1 and V is TRBV7-2, with D tentatively TRBD1 (6 bases). CDR3 length: 15 amino acids. Germline V gene sequence: CDR1 SGHTA, CDR2 FQGNSA. V was shortened by 5 bases and J by 0 bases, with 11 bases between the two germline ends. The CDR3 loop is CASSTTGSSYNEQFF. In DNA form, the CDR3 reads TGTGCCAGCAGCACAACAGGGAGCTCCTACAATGAGCAGTTCTTC.

V gene TRBV7-8 combines with J gene TRBJ2-2; D ambiguous. Germline V CDR1 and CDR2: SGHVS, FQNEAQ. V was pared by 6 bases and J by 1 base, with 9 bases between. This CDR3 spans 14 amino acids. The CDR3 is CASSRSLNTGELFF. CDR3 nucleotide sequence: TGTGCCAGCAGTAGGAGTTTGAACACCGGGGAGCTGTTTTTT.

The chain combines TRBV5-1 with TRBJ1-1; no clear D gene. V lost 1 base, J lost 1 base, and 5 bases lay in between. Germline loops: CDR1 SGHRS, CDR2 YFSETQ. The CDR3 sequence is 13 residues long. The CDR3 here is CASSLSANTEAFF. DNA of the CDR3: TGCGCCAGCAGCTTGAGCGCGAACACTGAAGCTTTCTTT.

The chain carries TRBV5-1 and TRBJ2-5, with TRBD1 as a possible D gene (7 bases). This CDR3 has 14 residues. Germline V lookup: CDR1 SGHRS, CDR2 YFSETQ. The V gene lost 4 bases and the J gene lost 1 base, with 11 bases spanning the gap. The CDR3 bases are TGCGCCAGCAGCGCGGGGACAGCCCAAGAGACCCAGTACTTC. This codes for CASSAGTAQETQYF.

The chain combines TRBV9 with TRBJ2-3; 8 bases map to TRBD1. The CDR3 consists of 16 residues. V dropped 0 bases and J dropped 2; count of bases not matched to a gene: 5. Per germline, CDR1 SGDLS and CDR2 YYNGEE. CDR3 DNA sequence: TGTGCCAGCAGCGTAGGGGGACAGGCGACCACAGATACGCAGTATTTT. This gives the protein CASSVGGQATTDTQYF.

This clone appeared a few times. The rearrangement joins TRBV30 to TRBJ2-1, with 7 bases that match TRBD2. This CDR3 comprises 15 residues. The germline V gene encodes CDR1 GTSNPN and CDR2 SVGIG (reference sequence). J was trimmed by 4 bases and V by 3 bases; bases with no gene match: 9. The CDR3 loop reads CAWSPGASGYNEQFF. The CDR3 nucleotides read TGTGCCTGGAGCCCCGGGGCTAGCGGTTACAATGAGCAGTTCTTC.

The chain employs TRBV7-9 and TRBJ1-2; tentative D call: TRBD1 (5 bases). This CDR3 has 16 residues. Per the germline V gene, CDR1 is SEHNR and CDR2 is FQNEAQ (reference sequence). V lost 3 bases and J 1 base, leaving 15 bases between the germline ends. This CDR3 is CASSFPTELFNYGYTF. CDR3 in DNA: TGTGCCAGCAGCTTCCCGACAGAGTTGTTTAACTATGGCTACACCTTC. The entire variable domain, with the rest obtained from reference TRBV7-9 and TRBJ1-2, is as follows: DTGVSQNPRHKITKRGQNVTFRCDPISEHNRLYWYRQTLGQGPEFLTYFQNEAQLEKSRLLSDRFSAERPKGSFSTLEIQRTEQGDSAMYLCASSFPTELFNYGYTFGSGTRLTVV.

The chain links TRBV28 to TRBJ2-7, with 9 positions matching TRBD1. CDR3 length: 14 residues. The germline CDR1 and CDR2 sequences are MDHEN and SYDVKM. The V segment lost 6 bases and the J segment 2 bases; nucleotides outside the gene matches: 5. The CDR3 protein is CASRRQGVAYEQYF. CDR3 bases: TGTGCCAGCAGACGACAGGGGGTAGCCTACGAGCAGTACTTC. The full variable domain, rest sourced from reference TRBV28 and TRBJ2-7, is DVKVTQSSRYLVKRTGEKVFLECVQDMDHENMFWYRQDPGLGLRLIYFSYDVKMKEKGDIPEGYSVSREKKERFSLILESASTNQTSMYLCASRRQGVAYEQYFGPGTRLTVT.

A few counts support this clone. J is TRBJ2-7 and V is TRBV19, with D perhaps matching TRBD1 (6 bases). Between the trimmed V and J ends, which lost 4 bases and 2 bases, there was a span of 12 bases. The CDR3 loop spans 14 amino acids. Germline V gene sequence: CDR1 LNHDA, CDR2 SQIVND (reference sequence). The DNA for the CDR3 is TGTGCCAGTAGTACACTACAGGGCGCCTACGAGCAGTACTTC. It encodes CASSTLQGAYEQYF.

This clone was found a few times. The chain couples TRBV5-1 to TRBJ1-1, with D possibly matching TRBD1 (5 bases). This CDR3 has 14 amino acids. Trimming took off 6 bases at V and 3 bases at J, with 15 bases between the two ends. CDR1 SGHRS and CDR2 YFSETQ come from the germline V gene. The CDR3: CASIDPRADTEAFF. Written as DNA, the CDR3 is TGCGCCAGCATCGACCCCAGGGCGGACACTGAAGCTTTCTTT.

This clone was counted between two and nine times. The chain joins TRBV29-1 to TRBJ1-5; the D is unclear. Between the trimmed V and J ends, which lost 5 bases and 0 bases, there was a span of 11 bases. This CDR3 comprises 14 residues. Germline values: CDR1 SQVTM, CDR2 ANQGSEA. In DNA, the CDR3 is TGCAGCGTTAGTCTAAGCCTTAGCAATCAGCCCCAGCATTTT. It codes for CSVSLSLSNQPQHF.

The rearrangement links TRBV5-1 to TRBJ2-1; D not resolved. The CDR3 contains 14 residues. Trimming left V 9 bases short and J 1 base short, with 14 bases between. Germline loops: CDR1 SGHRS, CDR2 YFSETQ. This CDR3 reads CATREGASYNEQFF. The CDR3 DNA follows: TGCGCCACCAGAGAAGGAGCGTCCTACAATGAGCAGTTCTTC.

The rearrangement joins TRBV4-3 to TRBJ1-6; a possible D gene is TRBD1 (5 bases). Germline-derived CDR1 and CDR2 are LGHNA and YSLEER. This CDR3 is built from 16 residues. V lost 0 bases and J lost 9, with 15 bases in between. The CDR3 DNA reads as TGCGCCAGCAGCCAAGATAAGGGGATAAAGGCTTCACCCCTCCACTTT. It codes for CASSQDKGIKASPLHF.

This clone was counted only a few times. The chain carries TRBV18 and TRBJ2-3, with 12 positions matching TRBD1. Germline V lookup: CDR1 KGHSH, CDR2 LQKENI. The trim removed 3 bases at V and 6 bases at J, leaving 4 bases unmatched. This CDR3 spans 15 amino acids. The CDR3 nucleotides read TGTGCCAGCTCACCGGGACAGGGGGCCCCTGATACGCAGTATTTT. This translates into CASSPGQGAPDTQYF.

This clone has only a few counts. The chain couples TRBV18 to TRBJ2-1; 7 bases align to TRBD2. The CDR3 length is 16 residues. From germline, CDR1 is KGHSH and CDR2 LQKENI. The V segment lost 3 bases and the J segment 4 bases; nucleotides outside the gene matches: 9. CDR3 loop: CASSPQWSGAYNEQFF. CDR3 bases: TGTGCCAGCTCACCTCAGTGGAGCGGGGCATACAATGAGCAGTTCTTC.

This clone was counted between two and nine times. The gene calls are TRBV6-5 and TRBJ2-7; D not certain. Germline assignment: CDR1 MNHEY and CDR2 SVGAGI. Trimming took off 4 bases at V and 5 bases at J, with 9 bases between the two ends. The CDR3 totals 12 residues. This CDR3 reads CASSFDSNEQYF. The CDR3 bases are TGTGCCAGCAGTTTTGATAGTAACGAGCAGTACTTC.

J is TRBJ2-1 and V is TRBV9; D ambiguous. Germline lookup yields CDR1 SGDLS and CDR2 YYNGEE. Trimming took off 0 bases at V and 5 bases at J, with 6 bases between the two ends. The CDR3 contains 13 residues. The CDR3 region has the DNA TGTGCCAGCAGCGTAGCCCAGAACAATGAGCAGTTCTTC. Its translation is CASSVAQNNEQFF.

The rearrangement links TRBV4-3 to TRBJ2-7, with D possibly being TRBD2 (6 bases). The V end lost 0 bases, the J end lost 5 bases, and 20 bases lay between the germline ends. The germline gives CDR1 LGHNA, CDR2 YSLEER. This CDR3 contains 17 residues. The CDR3 is CASSQEVTGGASHEQYF. Written as DNA, the CDR3 is TGCGCCAGCAGCCAAGAGGTTACTGGAGGGGCGAGCCACGAGCAGTACTTC.

V and J are TRBV7-3 and TRBJ2-4; weak D call: TRBD2 (6 bases). CDR3 length equals 15 residues. CDR1 is SGHTA, CDR2 FQGTGA, per germline. Trimming removed 2 bases from V and 0 bases from J, with 8 bases in between. Here the CDR3 DNA reads TGTGCCAGCAGCTTAGGCGGGACAGCCAAAAACATTCAGTACTTC. It is translated as CASSLGGTAKNIQYF.

DNA for the CDR3: TGTGCCTGGAGTGCCCCGCGGGGGCGGAACACTGAAGCTTTCTTT. It codes for CAWSAPRGRNTEAFF. This chain joins TRBV30 and TRBJ1-1, with TRBD1 as a possible D gene (6 bases). Trimming stripped 1 base from V and 1 base from J, with 13 bases between. The V gene's germline CDR1 is GTSNPN and CDR2 SVGIG (reference sequence). The CDR3 consists of 15 residues.

The CDR3 region has the DNA TGTGCCACCAGCAGAGTGGGCGGAGGGAACACTGAAGCTTTCTTT. Amino acids: CATSRVGGGNTEAFF. This chain joins TRBV15 and TRBJ1-1, with unresolved D. Trimming took off 1 base at V and 1 base at J, with 10 bases between the two ends. The CDR3 length is 15 residues. CDR1 is LNHNV, CDR2 YYDKDF, per germline (reference sequence).